This passage covers 2 T cell receptor beta chains from one sample sequenced in a study of radiotherapy plus CTLA-4 blockade in lung cancer. The protocol was immunoSEQ multiplex PCR, while the TCRdb copy is restricted to in-frame clones and leaves out a portion. The table has about 85,000 clones, 70% to 90% seen once; the top ten hold around 2%. The starting material was peripheral blood, obtained from a patient treated with radiotherapy plus ipilimumab. The origin of the receptors is a human donor with non-small cell lung cancer who had a partial response to radiotherapy plus ipilimumab.

This rearrangement joins TRBV6-6 to TRBJ1-5; D is ambiguous. CDR3 length equals 13 residues. The germline V and J ends were trimmed by 6 bases and 0 bases, with 6 bases remaining between them. Germline V gene sequence: CDR1 MNHNY, CDR2 SVGAGI (reference sequence). The CDR3 DNA is TGTGCCAGCAGCCCCTATAGCAATCAGCCCCAGCATTTT. Encoded protein: CASSPYSNQPQHF.

The V call is TRBV30, the J call TRBJ1-1; D gene uncertain. The CDR3 is made up of 11 amino acids. Germline values: CDR1 GTSNPN, CDR2 SVGIG (reference sequence). With 1 base removed from V and 7 bases from J, the gap between germline ends came to 7 bases. The CDR3 region has the DNA TGTGCCTGGAGTGACAATATTGAAGCTTTCTTT. Residues: CAWSDNIEAFF.